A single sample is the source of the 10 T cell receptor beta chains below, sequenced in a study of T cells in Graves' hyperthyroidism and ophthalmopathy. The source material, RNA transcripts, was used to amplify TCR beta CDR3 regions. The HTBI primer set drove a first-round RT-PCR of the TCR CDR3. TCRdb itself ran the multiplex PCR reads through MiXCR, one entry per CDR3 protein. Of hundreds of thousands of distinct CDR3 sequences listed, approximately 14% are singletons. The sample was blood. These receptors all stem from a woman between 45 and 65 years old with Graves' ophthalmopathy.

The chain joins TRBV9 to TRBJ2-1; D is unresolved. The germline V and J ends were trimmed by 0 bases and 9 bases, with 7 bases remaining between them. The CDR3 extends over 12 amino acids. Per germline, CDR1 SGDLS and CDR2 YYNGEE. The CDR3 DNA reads TGTGCCAGCAGCGTAGGCAGGACTGAGCAGTTCTTC. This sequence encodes CASSVGRTEQFF.

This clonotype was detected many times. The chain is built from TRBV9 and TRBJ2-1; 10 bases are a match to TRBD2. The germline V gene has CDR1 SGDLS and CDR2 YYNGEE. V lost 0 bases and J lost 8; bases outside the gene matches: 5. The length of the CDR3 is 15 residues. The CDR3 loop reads CASSVGLAGVYEQFF. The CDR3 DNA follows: TGTGCCAGCAGCGTAGGGCTAGCGGGAGTTTATGAGCAGTTCTTC.

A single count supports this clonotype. The CDR3 region is CASSLDAWGQGIYEQYF. CDR3 DNA: TGTGCCAGCAGCTTAGATGCGTGGGGACAGGGGATCTACGAGCAGTACTTC. V is TRBV11-2 and J is TRBJ2-7; 10 nucleotides agree with TRBD1. The germline V gene has CDR1 SGHAT and CDR2 FQNNGV. Trimming at V came to 0 bases and at J to 3 bases, leaving 8 bases not matched to a gene. The CDR3 length is 17 residues. Full variable domain (missing parts from reference TRBV11-2 and TRBJ2-7): EAGVAQSPRYKIIEKRQSVAFWCNPISGHATLYWYQQILGQGPKLLIQFQNNGVVDDSQLPKDRFSAERLKGVDSTLKIQPAKLEDSAVYLCASSLDAWGQGIYEQYFGPGTRLTVT.

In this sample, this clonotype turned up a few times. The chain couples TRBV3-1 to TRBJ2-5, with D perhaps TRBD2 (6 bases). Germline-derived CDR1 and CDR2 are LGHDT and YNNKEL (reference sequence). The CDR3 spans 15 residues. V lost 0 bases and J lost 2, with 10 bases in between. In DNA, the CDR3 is TGTGCCAGCAGCCAAGAACCTAGCGTTCAAGAGACCCAGTACTTC. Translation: CASSQEPSVQETQYF.

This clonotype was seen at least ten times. DNA of the CDR3: TGTGCCAGCAGTCCCCCTAATTCACCCCTCCACTTT. Its translation is CASSPPNSPLHF. The genes are TRBV6-1 and TRBJ1-6; D unclear. The V end was cut by 5 bases, the J end by 6 bases, with 5 bases between. The CDR3 has 12 residues. Germline V gene data show CDR1 as MNHNS and CDR2 as SASEGT.

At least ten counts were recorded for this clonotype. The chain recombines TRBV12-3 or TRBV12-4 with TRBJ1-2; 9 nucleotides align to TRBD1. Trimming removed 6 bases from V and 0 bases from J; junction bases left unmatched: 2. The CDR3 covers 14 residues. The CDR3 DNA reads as TGTGCCAGCAGCCGGGACAGGGCTAACTATGGCTACACCTTC. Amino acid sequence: CASSRDRANYGYTF.

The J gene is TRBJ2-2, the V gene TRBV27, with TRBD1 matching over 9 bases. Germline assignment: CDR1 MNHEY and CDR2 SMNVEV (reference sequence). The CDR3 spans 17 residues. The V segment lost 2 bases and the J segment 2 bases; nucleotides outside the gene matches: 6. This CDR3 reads CASSLDRGGPNTGELFF. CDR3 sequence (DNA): TGTGCCAGCAGTTTAGACAGGGGGGGCCCCAACACCGGGGAGCTGTTTTTT.

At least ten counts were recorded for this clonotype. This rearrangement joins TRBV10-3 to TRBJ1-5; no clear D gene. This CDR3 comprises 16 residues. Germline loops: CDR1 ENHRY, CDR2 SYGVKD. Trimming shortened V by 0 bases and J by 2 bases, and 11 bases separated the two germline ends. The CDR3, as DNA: TGTGCCATCAGTGAGTCTAATTGGGGAGGCAATCAGCCCCAGCATTTT. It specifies CAISESNWGGNQPQHF.

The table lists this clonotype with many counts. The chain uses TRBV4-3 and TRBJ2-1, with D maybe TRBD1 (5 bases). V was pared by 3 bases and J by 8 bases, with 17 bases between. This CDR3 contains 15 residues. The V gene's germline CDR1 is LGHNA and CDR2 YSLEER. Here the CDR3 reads CASSHPLAGLDEQFF. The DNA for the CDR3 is TGCGCCAGCAGCCACCCTCTGGCAGGGCTAGATGAGCAGTTCTTC.

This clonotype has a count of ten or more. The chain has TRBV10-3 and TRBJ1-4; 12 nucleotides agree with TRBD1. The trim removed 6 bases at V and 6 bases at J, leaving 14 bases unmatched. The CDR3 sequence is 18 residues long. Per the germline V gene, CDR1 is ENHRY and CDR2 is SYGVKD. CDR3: CAIRGTGTGGRLYEKLFF. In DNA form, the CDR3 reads TGTGCCATCAGGGGAACCGGGACAGGGGGCCGATTATATGAAAAACTGTTTTTT.